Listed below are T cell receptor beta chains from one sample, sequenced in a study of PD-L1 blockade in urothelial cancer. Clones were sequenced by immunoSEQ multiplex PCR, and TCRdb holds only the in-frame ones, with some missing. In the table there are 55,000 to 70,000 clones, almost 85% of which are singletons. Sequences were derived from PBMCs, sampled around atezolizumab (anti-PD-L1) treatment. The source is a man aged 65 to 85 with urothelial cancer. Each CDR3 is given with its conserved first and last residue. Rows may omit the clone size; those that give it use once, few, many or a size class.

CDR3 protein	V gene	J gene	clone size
CASSSTEQETQYF	TRBV4-1	TRBJ2-5	few
CASSAVAGGPLEQFF	TRBV25-1	TRBJ2-1	.
CAIRGTWGSHLNTEAFF	TRBV10-3	TRBJ1-1	.
CSVDSASGRVGTQYF	TRBV29-1	TRBJ2-3	.
CASSSTGQWTNEKLFF	TRBV5-1	TRBJ1-4	.
CASSFETGTGYTF	TRBV5-4	TRBJ1-2	.
CSVKPGEVSSYEQYF	TRBV29-1	TRBJ2-7	.
CASSSPGPGQTYNEQFF	TRBV7-9	TRBJ2-1	.
CASSLRALNTEAFF	TRBV4-1	TRBJ1-1	few
CARSRTSVYYEQYF	TRBV5-3	TRBJ2-7	.
CASSEVSGQAAYGYTF	TRBV2	TRBJ1-2	.
CASSESSSGPRSGNTIYF	TRBV6-1	TRBJ1-3	.
CASSTTGVLETQYF	TRBV27	TRBJ2-5	.
CASGFGRAGNDEQFF	TRBV12-5	TRBJ2-1	.
CASSLGGSTDTQYF	TRBV5-1	TRBJ2-3	.
CSVGGAWTEAFF	TRBV29-1	TRBJ1-1	few
CASSPGTDSYEQYF	TRBV18	TRBJ2-7	.
CASSPRLAGSDTQYF	TRBV11-2	TRBJ2-3	.
CASRYGQAYEQYF	TRBV6-1	TRBJ2-7	.
CASSTAGAGAQPQHF	TRBV6-6	TRBJ1-5	.
CASSDRGIGANVLTF	TRBV2	TRBJ2-6	.
CASSLRGGYEQYF	TRBV5-1	TRBJ2-7	.
CASSQEAEGLPEAFF	TRBV4-1	TRBJ1-1	.
CASSPTQGVYTF	TRBV27	TRBJ1-2	.
CASSSGTLNTEAFF	TRBV7-9	TRBJ1-1	many
CASRVRQGVSVGTEAFF	TRBV19	TRBJ1-1	.
CSVERSGRAGDTQYF	TRBV29-1	TRBJ2-3	.
CAISLGVAREGHEQYF	TRBV10-3	TRBJ2-7	.
CSVEPVNYGYTF	TRBV29-1	TRBJ1-2	.